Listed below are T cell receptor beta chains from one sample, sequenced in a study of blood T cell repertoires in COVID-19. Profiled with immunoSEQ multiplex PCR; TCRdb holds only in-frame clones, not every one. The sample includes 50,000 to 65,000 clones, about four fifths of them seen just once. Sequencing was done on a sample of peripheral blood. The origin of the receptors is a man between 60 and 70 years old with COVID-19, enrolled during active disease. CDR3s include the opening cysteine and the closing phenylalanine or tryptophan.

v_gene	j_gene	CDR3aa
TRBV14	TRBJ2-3	CASSQQGAPDTQYF
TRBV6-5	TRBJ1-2	CASKTGRGGNYGYTF
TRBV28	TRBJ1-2	CASSLRGQEEINGYTF
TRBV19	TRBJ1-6	CASSMRKDSPLHF
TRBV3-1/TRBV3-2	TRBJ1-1	CASSQFGEYTEAFF
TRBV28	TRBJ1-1	CASSPPQGGTEAFF
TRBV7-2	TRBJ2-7	CASSTIAGAYEQYF
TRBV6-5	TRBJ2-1	CASRLGQDNEQFF
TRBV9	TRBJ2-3	CASSATSGGAGDTQYF
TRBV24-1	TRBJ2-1	CATRSTGLGDEQFF
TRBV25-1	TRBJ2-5	CASSDPRVLEETQYF
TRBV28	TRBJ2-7	CASSLGQRPYEQYF
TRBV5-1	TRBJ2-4	CASSLGTGGDIQYF
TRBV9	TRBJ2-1	CASSVGLAQKLIEQFF
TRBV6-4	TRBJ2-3	CASSAELAGPSTDTQYF
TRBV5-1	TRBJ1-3	CASSLATGTGNTIYF
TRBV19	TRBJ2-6	CASSSQSGANVLTF